One sample yielded the 32 T cell receptor beta chains listed below, sequenced in a study of blood T cells in healthy people across ages. Combining a sample-barcoded 5' primer with a J-beta primer mix, a second PCR ran for roughly 7 to 11 cycles. TCRdb reprocessed the 5' RACE reads via MiXCR and lists one record per CDR3 protein. Of 600,000 to 800,000 distinct CDR3 sequences listed, approximately 21% are singletons. Sequenced: blood. The receptors derive from a man between 65 and 85 years old in good health.

The V gene is TRBV28, the J gene TRBJ2-3; 7 nucleotides agree with TRBD2. V lost 5 bases to trimming and J lost 3 bases; unmatched junction nucleotides: 14. CDR3 length equals 17 residues. Germline assignment: CDR1 MDHEN and CDR2 SYDVKM. CDR3 coding DNA: TGTGCCAGCAGTCCCCCCTCGGGTGGCGGGAGTACAGATACGCAGTATTTT. Encoded protein: CASSPPSGGGSTDTQYF.

This chain joins TRBV2 and TRBJ2-1, with 11 bases that match TRBD2. V dropped 6 bases and J dropped 10; count of bases not matched to a gene: 5. Germline CDR1 and CDR2: SNHLY and FYNNEI. The CDR3 runs to 13 residues. The CDR3 region has the DNA TGTGCCAGCAGCCGACTAGCGGGAATCGAGCAGTTCTTC. Its translation: CASSRLAGIEQFF.

V and J are TRBV11-2 and TRBJ2-5, with TRBD1 as a possible D gene (6 bases). The CDR3 length is 14 residues. The germline CDR1 and CDR2 sequences are SGHAT and FQNNGV. Trimming shortened V by 4 bases and J by 1 base, and 10 bases separated the two germline ends. The CDR3 protein is CASSSDRRQETQYF. The CDR3 nucleotides read TGTGCCAGCAGCTCCGACAGGCGCCAAGAGACCCAGTACTTC.

This clonotype appeared a few times. The V gene is TRBV12-3 or TRBV12-4, the J gene TRBJ1-4; the match to TRBD1 covers 11 bases. The length of the CDR3 is 15 residues. J lost 7 bases, V lost 6 bases, and 7 bases had no gene match. The CDR3 nucleotides are TGTGCCAGCAGCCAAAGGACAGGGGGCGTTGAAAAACTGTTTTTT. Residues: CASSQRTGGVEKLFF.

This clonotype was counted only a few times. The chain uses TRBV20-1 and TRBJ2-1; 10 positions agree with TRBD2. Trimming at V came to 1 base and at J to 0 bases, leaving 3 bases not matched to a gene. CDR3 length: 16 residues. Germline CDR1 and CDR2: DFQATT and SNEGSKA (reference sequence). The CDR3 bases are TGCAGTGCTAGAGCCGGACTAGCGGCCTCCTACAATGAGCAGTTCTTC. Residues: CSARAGLAASYNEQFF.

V gene TRBV4-2 combines with J gene TRBJ1-4, with 7 bases fitting TRBD1. The CDR3 sequence is 15 residues long. The germline V gene encodes CDR1 LGHNA and CDR2 YNFKEQ. V trimming: 4 bases; J trimming: 4 bases; junction bases outside the gene matches: 6. The CDR3 coding sequence is TGTGCCAGCAGCCGCGACAGGGCCTATAATGAAAAACTGTTTTTT. Protein sequence: CASSRDRAYNEKLFF.

The chain links TRBV7-8 to TRBJ2-5, with D uncertain. The DNA end is more similar to TRBJ2-1, so the J call may be wrong. This CDR3 has 14 residues. The V gene's germline CDR1 is SGHVS and CDR2 FQNEAQ. In DNA form, the CDR3 reads TGTGCCAGCAGCTTAAAAGTAGTTCTCAATGAGCAGTTCTTC. This codes for CASSLKVVLNEQFF.

A few counts support this clonotype. The chain joins TRBV20-1 to TRBJ2-5; 9 nucleotides line up with TRBD2. Trimming at V came to 5 bases and at J to 0 bases, leaving 4 bases not matched to a gene. Germline CDR1 DFQATT, CDR2 SNEGSKA (reference sequence). This CDR3 has 14 amino acids. The CDR3 coding sequence is TGCAGTGCTGCGCCTAGCGGGAACCAAGAGACCCAGTACTTC. It encodes CSAAPSGNQETQYF.

This clonotype was found a few times. The chain links TRBV27 to TRBJ1-6; D remains ambiguous. Germline CDR1 MNHEY, CDR2 SMNVEV (reference sequence). The CDR3 loop spans 17 amino acids. V was cut by 4 bases and J by 0 bases, with 13 bases left in between. The CDR3 loop is CASSSTWASSYNSPLHF. The CDR3 DNA reads TGTGCCAGCAGTTCTACCTGGGCCAGCTCCTATAATTCACCCCTCCACTTT.

The rearrangement uses TRBV19 and TRBJ1-2, with a tentative D call TRBD1 (6 bases). The V end was cut by 3 bases, the J end by 7 bases, with 15 bases between. The CDR3 has 14 residues. CDR1 is LNHDA and CDR2 is SQIVND in the germline V gene (reference sequence). Written as DNA, the CDR3 is TGTGCCAGTAGTATCCTCTGGGACATGACTGGCTACACCTTC. It codes for CASSILWDMTGYTF.

This rearrangement joins TRBV5-1 to TRBJ2-1, with D perhaps given as TRBD1 or TRBD2 (5 bases each). The J call is in doubt because the DNA end fits TRBJ2-5 better. This CDR3 contains 15 residues. Germline CDR1 and CDR2: SGHRS and YFSETQ. CDR3 in DNA: TGCGCCAGCAGCTTGGCCGGGGCTAGCAGCGAGACCCAGTACTTC. It encodes CASSLAGASSETQYF.

This clonotype has just a few counts. The chain combines TRBV27 with TRBJ2-5, with D unresolved. The end of the DNA is better explained by TRBJ2-7, so the J call may be wrong. The CDR3 loop spans 12 amino acids. Per the germline V gene, CDR1 is MNHEY and CDR2 is SMNVEV (reference sequence). As DNA, the CDR3 is TGTGCCAGCGCCGGGCATTACTACGAGCAGTACTTC. Translation: CASAGHYYEQYF.

This sequence joins TRBV6-2 or TRBV6-3 and TRBJ2-3; possibly TRBD1 or TRBD2 for D (5 bases each). The CDR3 runs to 15 residues. Germline V CDR1 and CDR2: MNHEY, SVGEGT. Trimming removed 5 bases from V and 1 base from J, with 13 bases in between. The CDR3 here is CASSRPGTGTDTQYF. DNA for the CDR3: TGTGCCAGCAGTAGGCCCGGGACCGGCACAGATACGCAGTATTTT.

The rearrangement joins TRBV12-3 or TRBV12-4 to TRBJ1-1; D remains unclear. The CDR3 loop spans 14 amino acids. V shed 5 bases and J shed 0 bases, with 10 bases lying between them. DNA for the CDR3: TGTGCCAGCAGTCTGGAGATTATGAACACTGAAGCTTTCTTT. This sequence encodes CASSLEIMNTEAFF.

This clonotype was seen at least ten times. The genes are TRBV28 and TRBJ2-5; 7 bases agree with TRBD1. This CDR3 spans 14 amino acids. V shed 5 bases and J 11 bases; nucleotides not matched to a gene: 14. Germline CDR1 MDHEN, CDR2 SYDVKM. The CDR3 is CASSPSDRFRGQYF. The CDR3 coding sequence is TGTGCCAGCAGTCCTTCGGACAGGTTCCGTGGGCAGTACTTC.

The genes are TRBV4-1 and TRBJ2-1, with 7 bases identical to TRBD1. This CDR3 has 15 amino acids. In germline, CDR1 is MGHRA, CDR2 YSYEKL. Trimming at V came to 4 bases and at J to 8 bases, leaving 11 bases not matched to a gene. In DNA, the CDR3 is TGCGCCAGCAGCCTCACATACAGGGACAGCCATGAGCAGTTCTTC. Encoded protein: CASSLTYRDSHEQFF.

The chain has TRBV5-3 and TRBJ1-2; 7 nucleotides line up with TRBD1. TRBV5-3 carries the ORF label, with uncertain function. V trimming: 4 bases; J trimming: 8 bases; junction bases outside the gene matches: 8. The length of the CDR3 is 13 residues. In nucleotides, the CDR3 is TGTGCCAGAAGCCGGGACAGCGTGGGGGGCTACACCTTC. Protein: CARSRDSVGGYTF.

The genes are TRBV28 and TRBJ1-4; D remains ambiguous. This CDR3 has 16 residues. The V gene's germline CDR1 is MDHEN and CDR2 SYDVKM. V lost 4 bases and J lost 1, with 13 bases in between. This CDR3 is CASSYGFGRTNEKLFF. The CDR3 DNA follows: TGTGCCAGCAGTTACGGGTTTGGTCGAACTAATGAAAAACTGTTTTTT.

This clonotype was detected only a few times. The CDR3 reads CSASVGTDKYEQYF. The CDR3 nucleotides are TGCAGTGCTAGTGTGGGGACAGACAAATACGAGCAGTACTTC. J is TRBJ2-7 and V is TRBV20-1, with 7 bases identical to TRBD1. The CDR3 contains 14 residues. Germline values: CDR1 DFQATT, CDR2 SNEGSKA (reference sequence). Losses at the gene ends were 3 bases for V and 4 bases for J; bases not matched to a gene: 9.

This clonotype occurred a few times. The chain carries TRBV6-6 and TRBJ2-1; 11 bases fit TRBD2. Germline assignment: CDR1 MNHNY and CDR2 SVGAGI (reference sequence). The CDR3 covers 15 residues. The ends lost 5 bases at V and 6 bases at J; junction bases unmatched: 6. Here the CDR3 DNA reads TGTGCCAGCAGTAACCTAGCGGGGGGTCCCAATGAGCAGTTCTTC. Its translation is CASSNLAGGPNEQFF.

This clonotype showed up just once. The CDR3 nucleotides read TGCAGTGCTCCGGACGGCAACTCTGGAAACACCATATATTTT. It yields the protein CSAPDGNSGNTIYF. The J gene is TRBJ1-3, the V gene TRBV20-1; D is unresolved. V lost 5 bases and J lost 0, with 11 bases in between. Germline values: CDR1 DFQATT, CDR2 SNEGSKA (reference sequence). CDR3 length: 14 amino acids.

V is TRBV20-1 and J is TRBJ2-1, with a possible D match to TRBD2 (6 bases). CDR3 length equals 14 residues. Germline V gene data show CDR1 as DFQATT and CDR2 as SNEGSKA (reference sequence). The V end lost 6 bases, the J end lost 0 bases, and 12 bases lay between the germline ends. CDR3 coding DNA: TGCAGTGCGGCGGGATTTCCCTCCTACAATGAGCAGTTCTTC. Amino acid sequence: CSAAGFPSYNEQFF.

The table lists this clonotype with a few counts. CDR3 in DNA: TGTGCCAGCAGTTATTCCTGGGTTAGCAATCAGCCCCAGCATTTT. It codes for CASSYSWVSNQPQHF. V and J are TRBV6-6 and TRBJ1-5; D unclear. The CDR3 runs 15 residues. The germline V gene encodes CDR1 MNHNY and CDR2 SVGAGI (reference sequence). Trimming took 3 bases from V and 0 from J, leaving 9 bases between them.

J is TRBJ1-1 and V is TRBV7-8, with 7 positions matching TRBD1. J was trimmed by 4 bases and V by 1 base; bases with no gene match: 3. The CDR3 is made up of 14 amino acids. Germline V gene data show CDR1 as SGHVS and CDR2 as FQNEAQ. CDR3 coding DNA: TGTGCCAGCAGCTTAGGAGACAGGGCCACTGAAGCTTTCTTT. Protein: CASSLGDRATEAFF.

The genes are TRBV20-1 and TRBJ2-7, with 13 positions matching TRBD2. The ends lost 1 base at V and 2 bases at J; junction bases unmatched: 2. The CDR3 length is 15 residues. Germline-derived CDR1 and CDR2 are DFQATT and SNEGSKA (reference sequence). CDR3 DNA sequence: TGCAGTGCTAGAGGGGGACTAGCGGGAACCTACGAGCAGTACTTC. Translation: CSARGGLAGTYEQYF.

This clonotype was observed at least ten times. This rearrangement joins TRBV3-1 to TRBJ2-3, with D possibly being TRBD2 (5 bases). V was trimmed by 1 base and J by 2 bases, leaving 7 bases between them. The CDR3 is made up of 14 amino acids. Germline CDR1 reads LGHDT; CDR2 reads YNNKEL (reference sequence). CDR3 amino acids: CASSQATITDTQYF. DNA for the CDR3: TGTGCCAGCAGCCAAGCGACTATCACAGATACGCAGTATTTT.

A few counts support this clonotype. The V gene is TRBV5-1, the J gene TRBJ2-6, with D uncertain. Germline V gene sequence: CDR1 SGHRS, CDR2 YFSETQ. Trimming cost V 1 base and J 0 bases, with 8 bases left between them. The CDR3 runs 16 residues. The CDR3 DNA reads as TGCGCCAGCAGCTTGAGCCCGAGCTCTGGGGCCAACGTCCTGACTTTC. Amino acid sequence: CASSLSPSSGANVLTF.

This clonotype was found a few times. This rearrangement joins TRBV11-2 to TRBJ2-2, with TRBD1 matching over 8 bases. The CDR3 runs 13 residues. Trimming at V came to 0 bases and at J to 16 bases, leaving 7 bases not matched to a gene. Germline V lookup: CDR1 SGHAT, CDR2 FQNNGV. The CDR3 nucleotides read TGTGCCAGCAGCTTAGAAATAGACAGGGGAACGTTTTTT. The encoded protein is CASSLEIDRGTFF. Looking up the rest from reference TRBV11-2 and TRBJ2-2 gives the full variable domain: EAGVAQSPRYKIIEKRQSVAFWCNPISGHATLYWYQQILGQGPKLLIQFQNNGVVDDSQLPKDRFSAERLKGVDSTLKIQPAKLEDSAVYLCASSLEIDRGTFFGEGSRLTVL.

This clonotype was found a few times. The J gene is TRBJ2-3, the V gene TRBV2; no clear D gene. The CDR3 covers 13 residues. With 4 bases removed from V and 0 bases from J, the gap between germline ends came to 5 bases. Per the germline V gene, CDR1 is SNHLY and CDR2 is FYNNEI. The CDR3 nucleotides read TGTGCCAGCAGTGGAGACAGCACAGATACGCAGTATTTT. The encoded protein is CASSGDSTDTQYF. The variable domain in full, with the rest retrieved from reference TRBV2 and TRBJ2-3, is EPEVTQTPSHQVTQMGQEVILRCVPISNHLYFYWYRQILGQKVEFLVSFYNNEISEKSEIFDDQFSVERPDGSNFTLKIRSTKLEDSAMYFCASSGDSTDTQYFGPGTRLTVL.

This clonotype has only one observation. The V call is TRBV12-3 or TRBV12-4, the J call TRBJ2-7; maybe TRBD2 (6 bases). Trimming took 4 bases from V and 3 from J, leaving 16 bases between them. This CDR3 has 15 amino acids. The CDR3 DNA reads TGTGCCAGCAGTTCTATGGCGGGATGGGACTACGAGCAGTACTTC. Its translation: CASSSMAGWDYEQYF.

This clonotype came up a few times. This chain uses TRBV4-3 with TRBJ2-5; D is perhaps TRBD1 (6 bases). Trimming left V 0 bases short and J 0 bases short, with 8 bases between. The germline V gene encodes CDR1 LGHNA and CDR2 YSLEER. The CDR3 extends over 15 amino acids. CDR3 bases: TGCGCCAGCAGCCAAGAGACAGGCCACCAAGAGACCCAGTACTTC. It specifies CASSQETGHQETQYF.

This clonotype has just a few counts. This chain uses TRBV30 with TRBJ2-2; TRBD1 matches 9 bases. The CDR3 spans 17 residues. After removal of 1 base from V and 6 bases from J, the junction contained 12 bases not matched to a gene. Germline-derived CDR1 and CDR2 are GTSNPN and SVGIG (reference sequence). The CDR3 spells CAWSDHTGTGPAGELFF. The CDR3 DNA reads as TGTGCCTGGAGTGATCACACCGGGACAGGGCCCGCCGGGGAGCTGTTTTTT.